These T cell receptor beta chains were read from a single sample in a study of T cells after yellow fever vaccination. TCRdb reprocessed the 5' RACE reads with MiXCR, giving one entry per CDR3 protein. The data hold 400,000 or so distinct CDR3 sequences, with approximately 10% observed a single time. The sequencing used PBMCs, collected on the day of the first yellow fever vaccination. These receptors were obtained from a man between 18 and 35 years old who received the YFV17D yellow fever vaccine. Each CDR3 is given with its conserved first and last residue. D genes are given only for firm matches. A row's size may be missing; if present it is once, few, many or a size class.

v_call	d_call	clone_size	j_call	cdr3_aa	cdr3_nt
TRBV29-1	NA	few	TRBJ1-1	CSAIQSNTEAFF	TGCAGCGCAATCCAGTCGAACACTGAAGCTTTCTTT
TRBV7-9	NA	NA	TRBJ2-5	CASSRVNRPDETQYF	TGTGCCAGCAGCCGCGTCAATAGGCCAGACGAGACCCAGTACTTC
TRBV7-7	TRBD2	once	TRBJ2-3	CACSPSLSGGTDTQYF	TGTGCTTGCAGCCCAAGCCTTAGCGGGGGGACTGATACGCAGTATTTT
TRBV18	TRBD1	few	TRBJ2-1	CASSPPLGTGGSYNEQFF	TGTGCCAGCTCACCACCCCTAGGTACAGGGGGCTCCTACAATGAGCAGTTCTTC
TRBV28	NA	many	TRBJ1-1	CASSPQNTEAFF	TGTGCCAGCAGCCCCCAGAACACTGAAGCTTTCTTT
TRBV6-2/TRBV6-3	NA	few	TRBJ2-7	CASSPALSGGEQYF	TGTGCCAGCAGTCCAGCTTTAAGTGGGGGCGAGCAGTACTTC
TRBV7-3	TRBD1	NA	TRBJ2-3	CASSFPGVRGLADTQYF	TGTGCCAGCAGCTTCCCCGGGGTGAGGGGGCTCGCAGATACGCAGTATTTT
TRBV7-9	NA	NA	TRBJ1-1	CASSLQQGNTEAFF	TGTGCCAGCAGCTTACAACAGGGGAACACTGAAGCTTTCTTT
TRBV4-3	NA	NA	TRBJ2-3	CASSQSSGSSRADTQYF	TGCGCCAGCAGCCAATCTTCAGGGTCCTCCAGGGCAGATACGCAGTATTTT
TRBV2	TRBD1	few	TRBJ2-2	CASREKTGVNTGELFF	TGTGCCAGCAGGGAGAAGACAGGGGTGAACACCGGGGAGCTGTTTTTT
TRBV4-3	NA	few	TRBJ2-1	CASSQGRGGRNDEQFF	TGCGCCAGCAGCCAGGGGAGGGGGGGGCGGAATGATGAGCAGTTCTTC
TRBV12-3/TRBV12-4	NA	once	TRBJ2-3	CASKTTTDGQYF	TGTGCCAGCAAGACGACAACAGACGGGCAGTATTTT
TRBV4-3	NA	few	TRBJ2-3	CASSQDVRSGTQYF	TGCGCCAGCAGCCAAGATGTGAGGAGCGGAACGCAGTATTTT
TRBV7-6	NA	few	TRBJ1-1	CASSLASGGTEAFF	TGTGCCAGCAGCTTAGCTTCCGGGGGAACTGAAGCTTTCTTT
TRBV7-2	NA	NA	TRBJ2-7	CASSPPGAPSPVEQYF	TGTGCCAGCAGCCCCCCGGGGGCACCCTCTCCAGTGGAGCAGTACTTC
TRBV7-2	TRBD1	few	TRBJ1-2	CASTPAGGRPLYGYTF	TGTGCCAGCACCCCGGCAGGGGGCCGTCCCCTCTATGGCTACACCTTC
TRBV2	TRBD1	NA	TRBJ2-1	CASRDRQGAHNEQFF	TGTGCCAGCAGGGACCGACAGGGGGCTCATAATGAGCAGTTCTTC
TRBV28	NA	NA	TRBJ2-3	CASIPQGRGTDTQYF	TGTGCCAGCATACCACAGGGAAGGGGCACAGATACGCAGTATTTT
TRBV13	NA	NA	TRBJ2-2	CASSFVRGQNTGELFF	TGTGCCAGCAGCTTTGTGCGGGGGCAGAACACCGGGGAGCTGTTTTTT
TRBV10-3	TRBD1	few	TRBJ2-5	CAITGQVQGTQYF	TGTGCCATCACTGGACAGGTCCAAGGGACCCAGTACTTC
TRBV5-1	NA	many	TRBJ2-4	CASSNRAEGNIQYF	TGCGCCAGCAGCAACCGGGCCGAGGGAAACATTCAGTACTTC
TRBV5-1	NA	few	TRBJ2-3	CATKWDGVGDTQYF	TGCGCCACTAAATGGGACGGCGTGGGAGATACGCAGTATTTT
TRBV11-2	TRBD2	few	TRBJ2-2	CASSFPSGELNTGELFF	TGTGCCAGCAGCTTCCCTAGCGGGGAATTGAACACCGGGGAGCTGTTTTTT
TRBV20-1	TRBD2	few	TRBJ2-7	CSASAAGISYEQYF	TGCAGTGCCAGTGCAGCGGGGATCTCCTACGAGCAGTACTTC
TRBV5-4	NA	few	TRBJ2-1	CASSGVSPGVNEQFF	TGTGCCAGCAGCGGCGTTTCTCCAGGGGTGAATGAGCAGTTCTTC
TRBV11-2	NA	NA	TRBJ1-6	CASSRRQDPNNSPLHF	TGTGCCAGCAGCAGACGACAGGACCCAAATAATTCACCCCTCCACTTT
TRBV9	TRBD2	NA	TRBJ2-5	CASSGQGTSGETQYF	TGTGCCAGCAGCGGACAGGGGACTAGCGGAGAGACCCAGTACTTC
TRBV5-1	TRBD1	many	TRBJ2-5	CASSGQGGETQYF	TGCGCCAGCAGCGGACAGGGTGGTGAGACCCAGTACTTC
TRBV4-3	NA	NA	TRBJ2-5	CASSQDSSWDETQYF	TGCGCCAGCAGCCAAGATTCTTCCTGGGACGAGACCCAGTACTTC
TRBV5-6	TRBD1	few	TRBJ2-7	CASSLTGQGSEQYF	TGTGCCAGCAGCTTAACGGGACAGGGAAGCGAGCAGTACTTC
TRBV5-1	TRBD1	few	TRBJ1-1	CASTGQLNTEAFF	TGCGCCAGCACGGGACAGTTGAACACTGAAGCTTTCTTT
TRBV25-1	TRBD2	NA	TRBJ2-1	CASRRAGGIHEQFF	TGTGCCAGCCGTAGGGCCGGGGGGATCCATGAGCAGTTCTTC
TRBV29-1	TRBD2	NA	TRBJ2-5	CSASASGDHEETQYF	TGCAGCGCTTCGGCCAGCGGGGACCATGAAGAGACCCAGTACTTC
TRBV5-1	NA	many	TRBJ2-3	CASSLVGGSTDTQYF	TGCGCCAGCAGCTTGGTTGGCGGAAGCACAGATACGCAGTATTTT
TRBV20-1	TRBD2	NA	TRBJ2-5	CSASGGGLYQETQYF	TGCAGTGCTAGTGGCGGGGGATTGTACCAAGAGACCCAGTACTTC
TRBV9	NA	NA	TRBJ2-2	CASSVAGRDTGELFF	TGTGCCAGCAGCGTAGCTGGGCGAGACACCGGGGAGCTGTTTTTT
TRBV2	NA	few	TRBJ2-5	CATQKGGGKTQYF	TGTGCCACCCAGAAAGGGGGCGGGAAGACCCAGTACTTC
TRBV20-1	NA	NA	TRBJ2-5	CSAFAGYQETQYF	TGCAGTGCTTTCGCGGGGTACCAAGAGACCCAGTACTTC
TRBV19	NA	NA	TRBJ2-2	CASNPPEDTGELFF	TGTGCCAGTAACCCCCCAGAGGACACCGGGGAGCTGTTTTTT
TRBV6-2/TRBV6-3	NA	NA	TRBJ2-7	CASSLTHYEQYF	TGTGCCAGCAGTTTGACTCACTACGAGCAGTACTTC
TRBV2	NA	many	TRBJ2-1	CASGGIGNEQFF	TGTGCCAGCGGGGGTATTGGGAATGAGCAGTTCTTC
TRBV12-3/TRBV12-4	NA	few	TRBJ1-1	CASSFRLRGTEAFF	TGTGCCAGCAGTTTCAGGCTGCGGGGCACTGAAGCTTTCTTT
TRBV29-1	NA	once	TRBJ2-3	CSVDETGLTDTQYF	TGCAGCGTCGACGAAACAGGGCTCACAGATACGCAGTATTTT
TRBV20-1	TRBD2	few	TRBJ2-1	CSARVSGGGYNEQFF	TGCAGTGCTAGAGTGAGCGGGGGGGGCTACAATGAGCAGTTCTTC
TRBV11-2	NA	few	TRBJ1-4	CASSPFENEKLFF	TGTGCCAGCAGCCCCTTCGAGAATGAAAAACTGTTTTTT
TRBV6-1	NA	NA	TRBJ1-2	CASSPGLTAGYTF	TGTGCCAGCAGTCCGGGCTTGACTGCGGGCTACACCTTC
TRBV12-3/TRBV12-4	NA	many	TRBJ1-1	CASSLRGTNTEAFF	TGTGCCAGCAGCTTAAGGGGCACGAACACTGAAGCTTTCTTT
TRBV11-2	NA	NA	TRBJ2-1	CASSLRVEQFF	TGTGCCAGCAGCCTCAGGGTGGAGCAGTTCTTC
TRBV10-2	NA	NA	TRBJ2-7	CASSDQGSSYEQYF	TGCGCCAGCAGTGACCAGGGGAGCTCCTACGAGCAGTACTTC
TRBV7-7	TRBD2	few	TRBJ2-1	CASSELAGDDNEQFF	TGTGCTAGCAGCGAACTAGCGGGGGATGACAATGAGCAGTTCTTC
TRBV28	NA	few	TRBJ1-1	CASSLYKNTEAFF	TGTGCCAGCAGTTTATACAAGAACACTGAAGCTTTCTTT
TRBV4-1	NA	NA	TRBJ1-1	CASSQGPTNTEAFF	TGCGCCAGCAGCCAAGGGCCGACTAACACTGAAGCTTTCTTT
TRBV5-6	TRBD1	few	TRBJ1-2	CASSSRDRTIYGYTF	TGTGCCAGCAGCTCTAGGGACAGGACTATCTATGGCTACACCTTC
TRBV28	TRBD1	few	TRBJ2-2	CASSLPRTGAGELFF	TGTGCCAGCAGTTTACCCCGGACAGGAGCCGGGGAGCTGTTTTTT
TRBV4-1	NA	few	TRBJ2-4	CASSLIQDPKNIQYF	TGCGCCAGCAGCCTTATCCAGGATCCCAAAAACATTCAGTACTTC
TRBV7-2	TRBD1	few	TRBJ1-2	CASSEDRTNYGYTF	TGTGCCAGCAGCGAGGACAGGACAAACTATGGCTACACCTTC
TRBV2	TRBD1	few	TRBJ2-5	CASTSDRGRETQYF	TGTGCCAGCACCTCAGACAGGGGACGCGAGACCCAGTACTTC
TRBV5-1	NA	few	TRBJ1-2	CASSLAGIGYTF	TGCGCCAGCAGCTTGGCGGGGATTGGCTACACCTTC
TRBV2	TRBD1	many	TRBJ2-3	CANSRGRTDTQYF	TGTGCCAACTCCAGGGGGCGGACAGATACGCAGTATTTT